The 14 T cell receptor beta chains below come from one sample, sequenced in a study of CD4 T cells in relation to SARS-CoV-2 and coronaviruses. Before the COVID-19 pandemic, during about 2011-2019, CD4+ T cells were taken from unexposed donors. The cells were cultured for about ten days before CD4+ T cells were isolated. These receptors have no known antigen. Method: immunoSEQ multiplex PCR; TCRdb's copy keeps in-frame clones and lacks some. The sample holds about 26,000 clones; about three quarters are singletons and the top ten take roughly 10%. Sequencing was performed on CD4+ T cells from PBMCs, cultured in vitro. The receptors here all came from a human donor in good health.

The chain employs TRBV5-5 and TRBJ2-2; TRBD2 agrees at 12 bases. The CDR3 runs 19 residues. Trimming took 0 bases from V and 4 from J; bases not matched to a gene: 10. Per the germline V gene, CDR1 is SGHKS and CDR2 is YYEKEE (reference sequence). CDR3 in amino acids: CASSLGPPGLAGSTGELFF. In DNA form, the CDR3 reads TGTGCCAGCAGCTTGGGTCCCCCAGGACTAGCGGGAAGCACCGGGGAGCTGTTTTTT.

V is TRBV2 and J is TRBJ2-3; D is uncertain. The germline V and J ends were trimmed by 4 bases and 2 bases, with 4 bases remaining between them. The germline gives CDR1 SNHLY, CDR2 FYNNEI. CDR3 length equals 12 residues. The chain's CDR3 is CASSVFTDTQYF. The CDR3 DNA follows: TGTGCCAGCAGTGTCTTCACAGATACGCAGTATTTT. Based on the CDR3 plus reference TRBV2 and TRBJ2-3, the full variable domain is EPEVTQTPSHQVTQMGQEVILRCVPISNHLYFYWYRQILGQKVEFLVSFYNNEISEKSEIFDDQFSVERPDGSNFTLKIRSTKLEDSAMYFCASSVFTDTQYFGPGTRLTVL.

The V call is TRBV19, the J call TRBJ2-2, with 8 bases identical to TRBD1. Losses at the gene ends were 10 bases for V and 3 bases for J; bases not matched to a gene: 4. This CDR3 has 13 residues. Germline V gene data show CDR1 as LNHDA and CDR2 as SQIVND (reference sequence). The CDR3 sequence is CATDRGDTGELFF. The CDR3 DNA reads as TGTGCCACTGACAGGGGTGACACCGGGGAGCTGTTTTTT.

A few counts support this clone. The chain is built from TRBV6-5 and TRBJ1-2; D might be TRBD1 (5 bases). The CDR3 extends over 13 amino acids. V lost 6 bases, J lost 3 bases, and 11 bases lay in between. Germline assignment: CDR1 MNHEY and CDR2 SVGAGI. The CDR3 DNA follows: TGTGCCAGCAGACGGGGGGGTTACTATGGCTACACCTTC. Translation gives CASRRGGYYGYTF.

The chain links TRBV6-6 to TRBJ2-5; 11 positions match TRBD2. With 4 bases clipped from V and 4 bases from J, the junction kept 2 bases outside the gene matches. Germline values: CDR1 MNHNY, CDR2 SVGAGI (reference sequence). The CDR3 is made up of 14 amino acids. CDR3 residues: CASSSGLAGETQYF. The CDR3 DNA sequence: TGTGCCAGCAGTTCCGGACTAGCGGGAGAGACCCAGTACTTC.

The rearrangement links TRBV19 to TRBJ1-4; TRBD1 aligns across 9 bases. Germline V gives CDR1 LNHDA, CDR2 SQIVND (reference sequence). Trimming took 8 bases from V and 5 from J; bases not matched to a gene: 3. The CDR3 totals 13 residues. CDR3 loop: CASGDRANEKLFF. Here the CDR3 DNA reads TGTGCCAGTGGGGACAGGGCAAATGAAAAACTGTTTTTT.

This clone showed up just once. V gene TRBV4-1 combines with J gene TRBJ2-7, with 11 positions matching TRBD2. The germline CDR1 and CDR2 sequences are MGHRA and YSYEKL. Trimming took 4 bases from V and 2 from J; bases not matched to a gene: 7. CDR3 length equals 16 residues. Here the CDR3 reads CASSLLAGVPTYEQYF. CDR3 in DNA: TGCGCCAGCAGCCTACTAGCGGGGGTGCCCACCTACGAGCAGTACTTC.

The V gene is TRBV19, the J gene TRBJ2-7; D unresolved. Trimming pared 2 bases from V and 0 bases from J, leaving 11 bases between. This CDR3 has 15 amino acids. The germline gives CDR1 LNHDA, CDR2 SQIVND (reference sequence). CDR3 loop: CASSIKPFSSYEQYF. The CDR3 region has the DNA TGTGCCAGTAGTATAAAGCCCTTTAGCTCCTACGAGCAGTACTTC. The whole variable domain, remainder taken from reference TRBV19 and TRBJ2-7, is DGGITQSPKYLFRKEGQNVTLSCEQNLNHDAMYWYRQDPGQGLRLIYYSQIVNDFQKGDIAEGYSVSREKKESFPLTVTSAQKNPTAFYLCASSIKPFSSYEQYFGPGTRLTVT.

This clone was observed a few times. V is TRBV5-1 and J is TRBJ2-7; 7 positions agree with TRBD2. J lost 5 bases, V lost 0 bases, and 5 bases had no gene match. CDR1 and CDR2 (germline): SGHRS, YFSETQ. The CDR3 spans 14 residues. The CDR3 sequence: CASSLEGGFDEQYF. In nucleotides, the CDR3 is TGCGCCAGCAGCTTGGAGGGAGGGTTTGACGAGCAGTACTTC.

This clone appeared a few times. The chain has TRBV6-5 and TRBJ2-7; 11 nucleotides match TRBD1. The CDR3 has 14 amino acids. Per germline, CDR1 MNHEY and CDR2 SVGAGI. V dropped 6 bases and J dropped 6; count of bases not matched to a gene: 7. The CDR3 DNA sequence: TGTGCCAGCAGACCCGGGACAGGGGGACGCGAGCAGTACTTC. Amino acid sequence: CASRPGTGGREQYF.

The chain joins TRBV6-5 to TRBJ1-2, with 7 bases that match TRBD1. Germline V lookup: CDR1 MNHEY, CDR2 SVGAGI. The CDR3 loop spans 13 amino acids. V shed 0 bases and J 5 bases; nucleotides not matched to a gene: 0. CDR3 coding DNA: TGTGCCAGCAGTTACTCGACAGGGTATGGCTACACCTTC. It yields the protein CASSYSTGYGYTF.

J is TRBJ1-5 and V is TRBV6-5; TRBD1 is a possible D gene (6 bases). Trimming removed 2 bases from V and 7 bases from J, with 12 bases in between. CDR1 and CDR2 from the germline V gene are MNHEY and SVGAGI. This CDR3 spans 14 amino acids. The CDR3 DNA is TGTGCCAGCAGTTACGCAGGGGCAGGCCAGCCCCAGCATTTT. Its translation is CASSYAGAGQPQHF.

This clone was seen a single time. The chain joins TRBV18 to TRBJ2-7, with a tentative D call TRBD1 (6 bases). CDR1 is KGHSH, CDR2 LQKENI, per germline. Trimming pared 3 bases from V and 1 base from J, leaving 10 bases between. The CDR3 spans 14 residues. CDR3 coding DNA: TGTGCCAGCTCACCGACGGGACAATCCTACGAGCAGTACTTC. The encoded protein is CASSPTGQSYEQYF.

The CDR3 reads CASSRTFTDTQYF. CDR3 DNA sequence: TGTGCCAGCAGCAGGACATTCACAGATACGCAGTATTTT. V gene TRBV6-5 combines with J gene TRBJ2-3, with D tentatively TRBD1 (5 bases). This CDR3 is built from 13 residues. V lost 6 bases to trimming and J lost 2 bases, with 9 bases between them. Germline V gene lookup returns CDR1 MNHEY and CDR2 SVGAGI.